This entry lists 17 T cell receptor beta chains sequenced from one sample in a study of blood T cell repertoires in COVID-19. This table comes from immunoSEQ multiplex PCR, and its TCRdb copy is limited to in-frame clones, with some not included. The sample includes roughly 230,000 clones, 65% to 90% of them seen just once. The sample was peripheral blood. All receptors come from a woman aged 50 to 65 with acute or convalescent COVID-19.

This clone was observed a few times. CDR3 sequence reads: CASSQTGSYGELFF. CDR3 nucleotides: TGTGCCAGCAGTCAGACAGGGTCTTACGGGGAGCTGTTTTTT. The V and J genes are TRBV6-5 and TRBJ2-2; 7 nucleotides match TRBD1. J lost 7 bases, V lost 5 bases, and 7 bases had no gene match. The CDR3 runs to 14 residues. Germline V gene data show CDR1 as MNHEY and CDR2 as SVGAGI.

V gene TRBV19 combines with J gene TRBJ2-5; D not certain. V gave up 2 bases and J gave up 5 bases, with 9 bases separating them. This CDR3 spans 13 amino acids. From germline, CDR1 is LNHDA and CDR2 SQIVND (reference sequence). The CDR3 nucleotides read TGTGCCAGTAGTATACGTAGCTACGAGACCCAGTACTTC. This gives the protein CASSIRSYETQYF.

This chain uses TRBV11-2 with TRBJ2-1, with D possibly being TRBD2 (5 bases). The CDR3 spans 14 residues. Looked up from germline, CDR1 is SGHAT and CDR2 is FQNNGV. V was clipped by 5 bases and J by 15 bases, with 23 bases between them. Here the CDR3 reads CASSRVIAADLVFF. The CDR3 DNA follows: TGTGCCAGCAGCCGCGTGATAGCAGCGGATCTGGTGTTCTTC. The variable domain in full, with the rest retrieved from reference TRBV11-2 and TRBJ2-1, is EAGVAQSPRYKIIEKRQSVAFWCNPISGHATLYWYQQILGQGPKLLIQFQNNGVVDDSQLPKDRFSAERLKGVDSTLKIQPAKLEDSAVYLCASSRVIAADLVFFGPGTRLTVL.

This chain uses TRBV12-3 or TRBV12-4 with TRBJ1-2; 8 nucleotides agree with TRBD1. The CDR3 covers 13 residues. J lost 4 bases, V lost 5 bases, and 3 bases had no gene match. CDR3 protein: CASSPDRGYGYTF. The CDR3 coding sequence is TGTGCCAGCAGTCCCGACAGGGGCTATGGCTACACCTTC.

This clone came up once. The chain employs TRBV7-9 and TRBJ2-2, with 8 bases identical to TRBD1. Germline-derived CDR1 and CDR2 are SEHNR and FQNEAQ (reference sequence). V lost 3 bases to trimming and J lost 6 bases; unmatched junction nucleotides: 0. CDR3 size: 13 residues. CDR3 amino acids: CASSLGQAGELFF. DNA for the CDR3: TGTGCCAGCAGCTTGGGACAGGCCGGGGAGCTGTTTTTT.

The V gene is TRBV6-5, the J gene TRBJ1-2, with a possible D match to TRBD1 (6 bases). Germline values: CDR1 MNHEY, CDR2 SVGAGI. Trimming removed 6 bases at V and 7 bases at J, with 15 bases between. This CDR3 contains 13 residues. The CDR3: CASSLEVGAGYTF. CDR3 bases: TGTGCCAGCAGCCTAGAGGTGGGGGCTGGCTACACCTTC.

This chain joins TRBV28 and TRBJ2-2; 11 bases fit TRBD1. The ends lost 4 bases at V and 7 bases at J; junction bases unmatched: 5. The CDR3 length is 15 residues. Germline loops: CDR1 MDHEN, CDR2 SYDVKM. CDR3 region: CASSSGQGALGELFF. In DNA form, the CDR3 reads TGTGCCAGCAGTTCCGGACAGGGGGCCCTCGGGGAGCTGTTTTTT.

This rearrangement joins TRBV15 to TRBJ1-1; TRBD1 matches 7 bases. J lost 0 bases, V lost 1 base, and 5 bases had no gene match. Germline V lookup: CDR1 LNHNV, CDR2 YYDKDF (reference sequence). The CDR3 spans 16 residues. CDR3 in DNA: TGTGCCACCAGCAGAGGAGTAGGGGGCATGAACACTGAAGCTTTCTTT. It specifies CATSRGVGGMNTEAFF. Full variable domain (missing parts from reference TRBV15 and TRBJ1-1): DAMVIQNPRYQVTQFGKPVTLSCSQTLNHNVMYWYQQKSSQAPKLLFHYYDKDFNNEADTPDNFQSRRPNTSFCFLDIRSPGLGDTAMYLCATSRGVGGMNTEAFFGQGTRLTVV.

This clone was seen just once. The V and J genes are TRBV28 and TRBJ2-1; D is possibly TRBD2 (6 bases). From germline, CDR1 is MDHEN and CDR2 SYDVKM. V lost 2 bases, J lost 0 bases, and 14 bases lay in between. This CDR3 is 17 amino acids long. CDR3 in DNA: TGTGCCAGCAGTTTACCTCCGGGACTCGCCTCCTACAATGAGCAGTTCTTC. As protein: CASSLPPGLASYNEQFF. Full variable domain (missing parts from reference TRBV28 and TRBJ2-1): DVKVTQSSRYLVKRTGEKVFLECVQDMDHENMFWYRQDPGLGLRLIYFSYDVKMKEKGDIPEGYSVSREKKERFSLILESASTNQTSMYLCASSLPPGLASYNEQFFGPGTRLTVL.

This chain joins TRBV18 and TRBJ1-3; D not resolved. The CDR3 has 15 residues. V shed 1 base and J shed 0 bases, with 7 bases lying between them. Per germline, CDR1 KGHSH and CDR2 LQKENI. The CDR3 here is CASSPRPISGNTIYF. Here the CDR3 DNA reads TGTGCCAGCTCACCACGGCCGATCTCTGGAAACACCATATATTTT.

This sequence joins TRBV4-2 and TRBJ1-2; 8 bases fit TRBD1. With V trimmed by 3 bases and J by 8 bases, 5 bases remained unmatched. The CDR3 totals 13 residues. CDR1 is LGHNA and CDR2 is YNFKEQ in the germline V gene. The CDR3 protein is CASSHITGGGYTF. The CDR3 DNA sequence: TGTGCCAGCAGCCATATAACAGGGGGAGGCTACACCTTC.

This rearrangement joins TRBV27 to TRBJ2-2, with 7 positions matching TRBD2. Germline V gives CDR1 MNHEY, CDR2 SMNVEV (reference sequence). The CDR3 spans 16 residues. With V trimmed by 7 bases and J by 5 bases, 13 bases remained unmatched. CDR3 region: CASTFRREFLTGELFF. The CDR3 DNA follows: TGTGCCAGCACTTTCCGGCGGGAGTTCTTAACCGGGGAGCTGTTTTTT.

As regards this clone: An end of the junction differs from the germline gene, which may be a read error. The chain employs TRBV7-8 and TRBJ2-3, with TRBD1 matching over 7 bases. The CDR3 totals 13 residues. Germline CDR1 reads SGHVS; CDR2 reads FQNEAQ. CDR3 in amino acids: CASSTSRQGELNF. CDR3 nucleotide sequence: TGTGCCAGCTCAACGTCAAGACAGGGAGAGTTGAATTTT. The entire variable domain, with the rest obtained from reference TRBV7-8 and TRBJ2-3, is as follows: GAGVSQSPRYKVAKRGQDVALRCDPISGHVSLFWYQQALGQGPEFLTYFQNEAQLDKSGLPSDRFFAERPEGSVSTLKIQRTQQEDSAVYLCASSTSRQGELNFGPGTRLTVL.

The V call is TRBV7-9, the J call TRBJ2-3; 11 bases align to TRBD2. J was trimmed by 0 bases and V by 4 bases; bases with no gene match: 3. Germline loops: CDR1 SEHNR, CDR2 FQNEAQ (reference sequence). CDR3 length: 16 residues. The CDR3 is CASSSRLAGSTDTQYF. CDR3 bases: TGTGCCAGCAGCTCCAGACTAGCGGGAAGCACAGATACGCAGTATTTT.

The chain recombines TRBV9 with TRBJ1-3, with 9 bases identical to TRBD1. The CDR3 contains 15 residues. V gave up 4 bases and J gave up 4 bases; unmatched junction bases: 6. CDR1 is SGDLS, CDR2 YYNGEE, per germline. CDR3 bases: TGTGCCAGCAGCACCCAAGGGACAGGGGGAAACACCATATATTTT. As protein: CASSTQGTGGNTIYF.

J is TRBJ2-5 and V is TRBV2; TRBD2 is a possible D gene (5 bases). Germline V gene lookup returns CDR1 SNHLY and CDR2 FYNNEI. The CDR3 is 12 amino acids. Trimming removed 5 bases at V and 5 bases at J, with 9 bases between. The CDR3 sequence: CASSSGGETQYF. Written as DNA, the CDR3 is TGTGCCAGCAGTAGCGGTGGGGAGACCCAGTACTTC.

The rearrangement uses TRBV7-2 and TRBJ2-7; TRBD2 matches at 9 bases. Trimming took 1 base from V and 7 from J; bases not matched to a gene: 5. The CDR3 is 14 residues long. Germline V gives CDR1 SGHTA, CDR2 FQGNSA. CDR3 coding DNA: TGTGCCAGCAGCTTAGAGCGGGGGGCAGGGGAGCAGTACTTC. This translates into CASSLERGAGEQYF.